This record looks at one T cell receptor beta chain sequence and its context. This sample was included in a study of blood T cell repertoires in COVID-19. Adults between about 18 and 95 years of age took part from 24 US areas. The protocol was immunoSEQ multiplex PCR, while the TCRdb copy is restricted to in-frame clones and leaves out a portion. The table records some 300,000 clones, approximately 86% of them present only once. After removal of 3 bases from V and 6 bases from J, the junction contained 12 bases not matched to a gene. CDR1 is SGHTA and CDR2 is FQGNSA in the germline V gene. The length of the CDR3 is 16 residues.

This chain uses TRBV7-2 with TRBJ2-7; 9 nucleotides match TRBD2. Sequenced material: PBMCs or T cells enriched from blood (not recorded which). This TCR was recovered from a woman in her twenties or thirties who had recovered from COVID-19. Here the CDR3 DNA reads TGTGCCAGCAGCTTTAAAACGCGGGGGGGCCTTGGCGAGCAGTACTTC. Amino acids: CASSFKTRGGLGEQYF.